This T cell receptor beta chain was found in a study of blood T cell repertoires in COVID-19 (dated by TCRdb to about 2020). About the study as a whole: Collaborator samples came from the United States, Italy and Spain and covered acute and convalescent phases of COVID-19. Where HLA class I and class II types were available, the types were taken from metadata supplied by the sample provider, not from assay-based typing. Deeply sampled blood TCRbeta repertoires from subjects exposed to, actively infected with, or recovered from COVID-19 were included in the dataset. The repertoires were released in a freely available public database meant as a resource for research on the immune response to SARS-CoV-2. The sample metadata nearly always contained a de-identified subject ID, COVID-19 status, age in years and sex. Samples were obtained from the ongoing ImmuneRACE study (first 160 participants) and from 1,200 or so subjects provided by 6 global collaborators. The material from the prospective study consisted of cDNA or gDNA derived from T cells, B-cell-depleted T cells, or PBMCs.

Turning to this clone: What this receptor recognizes is not known. No much larger clone is present one base from it, and per-base qualities are unavailable.

The germline V gene provides CDR1 MGHRA and CDR2 YSYEKL. Germline trimming: 3 bases from V, 0 bases from J; junction bases outside gene matches: 6. Including cysteine and phenylalanine, the CDR3 has 17 amino acids. Of all the DNA, just the CDR3 is kept, 51 bases in frame from base 1. Overall results and qualifications from the work: The amount of clinical and demographic metadata varied by source and participant and was provided uncurated.

TCRbeta CDR3 regions were amplified from genomic DNA using the immunoSEQ Assay, a bias-controlled multiplex PCR. The study's own analysis went as follows. Nucleated cell counts per sample were estimated from amplification of reference gene primers within the assay. Sequence reads were collapsed and filtered to measure the absolute abundance of every unique TCRbeta CDR3 rearrangement. For each sample, productive Simpson clonality was calculated as the square root of Simpson's diversity index over productive rearrangements. The table comes from immuneACCESS by way of TCRdb, which keeps in-frame sequences with V and J called. Part of the clones is missing from these tables; in studies checked, under half for an unresolved V gene and the rest for unknown reasons. From that table come the V and J calls and clone size; the DNA was used to work out D and trimming. This sample lists 160,000 or so clones; 80% to 90% were detected once. The ten top clones hold roughly 19% of the sample.

The collaborating institutions used their own protocols to collect whole blood in K2EDTA tubes. Collaborator samples were shipped for TCRbeta analysis as frozen whole blood, isolated PBMCs, or DNA extracted from either sample type. Sequenced sample: peripheral blood. The rearrangement combines TRBV4-1 with TRBJ1-5, and 9 junction bases match TRBD1. The TCR sequence derives from a woman aged 80 or older with acute or convalescent COVID-19. The CDR3 has the sequence CASSHWTGEYSNQPQHF. The DNA sequence is given as TGCGCCAGCAGCCATTGGACAGGGGAGTATAGCAATCAGCCCCAGCATTTT.